The rows below give T cell receptor beta chains drawn from one sample of a study of blood T cell repertoires in COVID-19. Here immunoSEQ multiplex PCR was the method, and the copy in TCRdb shows in-frame clones only, minus some. Of roughly 190,000 clones detected, 80% to 90% appear once; the ten largest clones hold around 1.1%. Sequenced material: peripheral blood. These receptors all come from a man under 40 with acute or convalescent COVID-19. CDR3s include the opening cysteine and the closing phenylalanine or tryptophan. Fields, in order: clone size, J gene, V gene, D gene, CDR3 DNA, CDR3 protein. A D gene is named only where the DNA matches it firmly. Rows may omit the clone size; those that give it use once, few, many or a size class.

NA,TRBJ1-2,TRBV6-4,NA,TGTGCCAGCAGTGCCTTACTGGGAGCTAACTATGGCTACACCTTC,CASSALLGANYGYTF
NA,TRBJ1-5,TRBV28,TRBD1,TGTGCCAGCAGTCGAAGCAGACAGGGCCTGGGTAGCAATCAGCCCCAGCATTTT,CASSRSRQGLGSNQPQHF
NA,TRBJ1-6,TRBV30,TRBD1,TGTGCCTGGAGTGTTCCAGGGGGCTTGTTCGGTTCACCCCTCCACTTT,CAWSVPGGLFGSPLHF
NA,TRBJ2-1,TRBV5-4,NA,TGTGCCAGCACCTCGAGCGGCCGCTCCTACAATGAGCAGTTCTTC,CASTSSGRSYNEQFF
NA,TRBJ2-3,TRBV14,NA,TGTGCCAGCAGCCTATTGACACCTCAGGCAGATACGCAGTATTTT,CASSLLTPQADTQYF
NA,TRBJ1-3,TRBV18,NA,TGTGCCAGCTCACCGCAGGCCGGCTCTGGAAACACCATATATTTT,CASSPQAGSGNTIYF
NA,TRBJ2-3,TRBV5-1,NA,TGCGCCAGCAGCCTGGGGGGAACAGGTGGAGCAGATACGCAGTATTTT,CASSLGGTGGADTQYF
NA,TRBJ2-7,TRBV28,NA,TGTGCCAGCAGTCCTCGGTACGAGCAGTACTTC,CASSPRYEQYF
NA,TRBJ1-1,TRBV19,NA,TGTGCCAGTAGTATCCCGGCAGGGGCGCGCACTGAAGCTTTCTTT,CASSIPAGARTEAFF
NA,TRBJ2-3,TRBV3-1/TRBV3-2,NA,TGTGCCAGCAGCCAACACACAGATACGCAGTATTTT,CASSQHTDTQYF
NA,TRBJ2-2,TRBV3-1/TRBV3-2,TRBD2,TGTGCCAGCAGCCGGACTAGTCGGACCGGGGAGCTGTTTTTT,CASSRTSRTGELFF
NA,TRBJ2-3,TRBV9,TRBD2,TGTGCCAGCAGCGTAGCTACAGGACTAGCGGATACGCAGTATTTT,CASSVATGLADTQYF
NA,TRBJ2-7,TRBV19,TRBD1,TGTGCCAGTAGTTCTCGACAGGGCGACGAGCAGTACTTC,CASSSRQGDEQYF
NA,TRBJ2-4,TRBV9,NA,TGTGCCAGCAGCGTAGGGGGAGCTATAGCCAAAAACATTCAGTACTTC,CASSVGGAIAKNIQYF
once,TRBJ1-2,TRBV29-1,NA,TGCAGCGTTGAAGCCCTAAGGGGGGGTTTTTATGGCTACACCTTC,CSVEALRGGFYGYTF
NA,TRBJ2-1,TRBV5-1,TRBD1,TGCGCCAGCCAGGGGGACAGGGTAGTGGGCGAGCAGTTCTTC,CASQGDRVVGEQFF
NA,TRBJ1-1,TRBV5-4,NA,TGTGCCAGCAGCTTATTCCAGGGGATCGGGAACACTGAAGCTTTCTTT,CASSLFQGIGNTEAFF
NA,TRBJ1-2,TRBV27,NA,TGTGCCAGCAGTTTAAGGAGGTCCGGATTAAACTATGGCTACACCTTC,CASSLRRSGLNYGYTF
NA,TRBJ2-7,TRBV19,TRBD1,TGTGCCAGTAGTATACAGGGGGCCTACTCTCGACAGTACTTC,CASSIQGAYSRQYF
NA,TRBJ1-6,TRBV3-1/TRBV3-2,NA,TGTGCCAGCAGCGCTATACAGAGCTCCTATAATTCACCCCTCCACTTT,CASSAIQSSYNSPLHF
NA,TRBJ1-3,TRBV28,NA,TGTGCCAGCAGTTTTGTCCAGGCCTCTGGAAACACCATATATTTT,CASSFVQASGNTIYF
NA,TRBJ2-7,TRBV5-1,TRBD1,TGCGCCAGCAGCTTGGCGGGACAGGATGGGGTTGGCGAGCAGTACTTC,CASSLAGQDGVGEQYF
NA,TRBJ2-3,TRBV28,NA,TGTGCCAGCAGTTCCCTTCTGGCAGGGACAGATACGCAGTATTTT,CASSSLLAGTDTQYF
NA,TRBJ2-3,TRBV7-9,TRBD2,TGTGCCAGCAGCTTACTAGCGGGAGGACTTACGCAGTATTTT,CASSLLAGGLTQYF
NA,TRBJ1-1,TRBV4-2,NA,TGTGCCAGCAGCCAAGATCGGGGCAGCGGGGCTTTCTTT,CASSQDRGSGAFF
NA,TRBJ1-1,TRBV6-5,NA,TGTGCCAGCAGTTCCGGGAGGAGGGGGGCGAACACTGAAGCTTTCTTT,CASSSGRRGANTEAFF
NA,TRBJ2-7,TRBV28,NA,TGTGCCAGCAGTTTCCTAAGTGAGCAGTACTTC,CASSFLSEQYF
NA,TRBJ2-3,TRBV9,NA,TGTGCCAGCAGCGTAGAGGGGCGGGGGCCCACAGATACGCAGTATTTT,CASSVEGRGPTDTQYF
NA,TRBJ1-3,TRBV21-1,NA,TGTGCCAGCAGCAAAAGAAGGCAGATCAGGCTTTCGTCTGGAAACACCATATATTTT,CASSKRRQIRLSSGNTIYF
NA,TRBJ2-5,TRBV7-3,TRBD1,TGTGCCAGCAGCCGGACAGGACTCCAAGAGACCCAGTACTTC,CASSRTGLQETQYF
NA,TRBJ2-3,TRBV2,TRBD2,TGTGCCAGCAGTCCCGGGACTAGCGGGGGAGGTACGCAGTATTTT,CASSPGTSGGGTQYF
NA,TRBJ2-7,TRBV28,NA,TGTGCCAGCATGGGGTCAGGCGGGGGCTGGGAGCAGTACTTC,CASMGSGGGWEQYF
NA,TRBJ2-7,TRBV29-1,TRBD1,TGCAGCGTTGATTCGTCCGGGACAGGGACCTACGAGCAGTACTTC,CSVDSSGTGTYEQYF
NA,TRBJ2-7,TRBV25-1,TRBD1,TGTGCCAGCAGTGATACGGGACAGGGGGCCCACGAGCAGTACTTC,CASSDTGQGAHEQYF
NA,TRBJ2-7,TRBV6-5,NA,TGTGCCAGCAGTTTGACAGGCCACAGCTCCTACGAGCAGTACTTC,CASSLTGHSSYEQYF
NA,TRBJ1-2,TRBV7-9,TRBD1,TGTGCCAGCAGTATTACAGGGGAACTCTATGGCTACACCTTC,CASSITGELYGYTF
NA,TRBJ1-2,TRBV5-4,TRBD1,TGTGCCAGCAGCGGGACAGACTATGGCTACACCTTC,CASSGTDYGYTF
once,TRBJ1-2,TRBV30,TRBD1,TGTGCCTGGAGTAGACAGGGAGGCTACACCTTC,CAWSRQGGYTF